This passage covers 14 T cell receptor beta chains from one sample sequenced in a study of blood T cell repertoires in COVID-19. Generated by immunoSEQ multiplex PCR, the TCRdb table keeps only in-frame clones and is missing some. Among about 41,000 clones listed, approximately 83% were seen once. The sample consisted of peripheral blood. All receptors come from a woman aged 80 or older with acute or convalescent COVID-19.

The sample holds a few counts of this clone. The chain recombines TRBV10-3 with TRBJ1-2, with a possible D match to TRBD1 (5 bases). The germline V gene has CDR1 ENHRY and CDR2 SYGVKD. The CDR3 runs 14 residues. Trimming removed 0 bases at V and 4 bases at J, with 9 bases between. The CDR3 is CAISESGQGYGYTF. The DNA for the CDR3 is TGTGCCATCAGTGAGTCGGGGCAGGGCTATGGCTACACCTTC.

The chain uses TRBV5-1 and TRBJ2-3, with 7 bases lining up with TRBD1. J was trimmed by 2 bases and V by 3 bases; bases with no gene match: 3. The CDR3 is 14 residues long. Per germline, CDR1 SGHRS and CDR2 YFSETQ. The CDR3 DNA reads TGCGCCAGCAGCTCCGGGACAGACACAGATACGCAGTATTTT. Amino acids: CASSSGTDTDTQYF. The full variable domain, its missing parts supplied by reference TRBV5-1 and TRBJ2-3, is KAGVTQTPRYLIKTRGQQVTLSCSPISGHRSVSWYQQTPGQGLQFLFEYFSETQRNKGNFPGRFSGRQFSNSRSEMNVSTLELGDSALYLCASSSGTDTDTQYFGPGTRLTVL.

The rearrangement joins TRBV6-5 to TRBJ1-3, with 9 bases identical to TRBD1. V lost 8 bases and J lost 0; bases outside the gene matches: 2. This CDR3 contains 14 residues. CDR1 is MNHEY, CDR2 SVGAGI, per germline. The CDR3 bases are TGTGCCAGCGGACAGGGGTCCTCTGGAAACACCATATATTTT. It specifies CASGQGSSGNTIYF.

The chain joins TRBV6-5 to TRBJ1-4, with D perhaps matching TRBD1 (6 bases). CDR3 length: 14 amino acids. Germline loops: CDR1 MNHEY, CDR2 SVGAGI. With 6 bases removed from V and 8 bases from J, the gap between germline ends came to 16 bases. Written as DNA, the CDR3 is TGTGCCAGCAGCCCGAGACAGGCTTGGGAAAAACTGTTTTTT. Its protein is CASSPRQAWEKLFF.

This sequence joins TRBV7-9 and TRBJ2-1; maybe TRBD2 (6 bases). The CDR3 has 14 residues. V lost 5 bases and J 8 bases, leaving 16 bases between the germline ends. The germline V gene encodes CDR1 SEHNR and CDR2 FQNEAQ (reference sequence). The CDR3 spells CASSPSLAQDEQFF. Here the CDR3 DNA reads TGTGCCAGCAGCCCTTCACTAGCCCAGGATGAGCAGTTCTTC.

This sequence joins TRBV6-1 and TRBJ1-2, with D possibly TRBD1 on 5 matching bases. Germline V gene sequence: CDR1 MNHNS, CDR2 SASEGT. V lost 2 bases to trimming and J lost 3 bases, with 10 bases between them. The CDR3 has 14 residues. CDR3 bases: TGTGCCAGCAGTGAAATTCGGGGGGACTATGGCTACACCTTC. Its translation is CASSEIRGDYGYTF.

The chain carries TRBV19 and TRBJ2-2; 12 bases are shared with TRBD2. Trimming removed 5 bases from V and 7 bases from J; junction bases left unmatched: 2. Germline V gene sequence: CDR1 LNHDA, CDR2 SQIVND (reference sequence). The CDR3 covers 14 residues. CDR3 loop: CASSLTSGSGELFF. DNA of the CDR3: TGTGCCAGTAGTTTGACTAGCGGGAGCGGGGAGCTGTTTTTT.

V and J are TRBV7-2 and TRBJ2-3; 15 bases agree with TRBD2. This CDR3 is built from 19 residues. The V and J ends lost 5 bases and 0 bases, in that order; junction bases with no gene match: 9. Germline V gene data show CDR1 as SGHTA and CDR2 as FQGNSA. The CDR3 DNA is TGTGCCAGCAGCCTCAGGACTAGCGGGGGGGGGAAAAGCACAGATACGCAGTATTTT. Amino acid sequence: CASSLRTSGGGKSTDTQYF.

The chain employs TRBV18 and TRBJ1-1; 9 nucleotides match TRBD1. Germline values: CDR1 KGHSH, CDR2 LQKENI. The CDR3 has 14 amino acids. J gave up 4 bases and V 6 bases, and 6 bases lay outside the gene matches. CDR3 sequence reads: CASSSGQGGTEAFF. CDR3 sequence (DNA): TGTGCCAGCTCCTCGGGACAGGGAGGCACTGAAGCTTTCTTT.

The CDR3 coding sequence is TGTGCCAGCTCATCTAGCGGGGGCCCGAACACCGGGGAGCTGTTTTTT. Translation: CASSSSGGPNTGELFF. The V gene is TRBV18, the J gene TRBJ2-2, with 10 bases fitting TRBD2. The trim removed 5 bases at V and 0 bases at J, leaving 3 bases unmatched. There are 16 residues in the CDR3. Germline CDR1 reads KGHSH; CDR2 reads LQKENI.

The chain is built from TRBV4-2 and TRBJ1-4; a weak D match, TRBD1 (5 bases). Germline V gene sequence: CDR1 LGHNA, CDR2 YNFKEQ. CDR3 length: 16 residues. Trimming left V 8 bases short and J 0 bases short, with 16 bases between. The CDR3 DNA sequence: TGTGCCAGCGGAGGGACCGCGGCTGCAACTAATGAAAAACTGTTTTTT. Residues: CASGGTAAATNEKLFF.

CDR3 nucleotides: TGTGCCAGCAGCCTTCCCTTCACAGGCTACGAGCAGTACTTC. Its protein product is CASSLPFTGYEQYF. The V and J genes are TRBV16 and TRBJ2-7; a weak D match, TRBD1 (5 bases). V was shortened by 4 bases and J by 3 bases, with 13 bases between the two germline ends. This CDR3 spans 14 amino acids. Germline CDR1 KGHSY, CDR2 FQNENV. Variable domain in full (rest from reference TRBV16 and TRBJ2-7): GEEVAQTPKHLVRGEGQKAKLYCAPIKGHSYVFWYQQVLKNEFKFLISFQNENVFDETGMPKERFSAKCLPNSPCSLEIQATKLEDSAVYFCASSLPFTGYEQYFGPGTRLTVT.

This clone was observed once. The chain joins TRBV6-5 to TRBJ1-4; D gene unclear. Germline V gene sequence: CDR1 MNHEY, CDR2 SVGAGI. CDR3 length: 13 amino acids. V lost 7 bases, J lost 3 bases, and 9 bases lay in between. CDR3 coding DNA: TGTGCCAGCACCGGGAGGGCTAATGAAAAACTGTTTTTT. Residues: CASTGRANEKLFF.

The chain links TRBV10-1 to TRBJ1-6; the D gene is possibly TRBD1 (5 bases). The CDR3 runs 14 residues. Trimming pared 2 bases from V and 10 bases from J, leaving 12 bases between. Per germline, CDR1 WNHNN and CDR2 SYGVQD (reference sequence). CDR3 coding DNA: TGCGCCAGCAGTGAGAGGGGCCCGAACTCACCCCTCCACTTT. Protein product: CASSERGPNSPLHF.